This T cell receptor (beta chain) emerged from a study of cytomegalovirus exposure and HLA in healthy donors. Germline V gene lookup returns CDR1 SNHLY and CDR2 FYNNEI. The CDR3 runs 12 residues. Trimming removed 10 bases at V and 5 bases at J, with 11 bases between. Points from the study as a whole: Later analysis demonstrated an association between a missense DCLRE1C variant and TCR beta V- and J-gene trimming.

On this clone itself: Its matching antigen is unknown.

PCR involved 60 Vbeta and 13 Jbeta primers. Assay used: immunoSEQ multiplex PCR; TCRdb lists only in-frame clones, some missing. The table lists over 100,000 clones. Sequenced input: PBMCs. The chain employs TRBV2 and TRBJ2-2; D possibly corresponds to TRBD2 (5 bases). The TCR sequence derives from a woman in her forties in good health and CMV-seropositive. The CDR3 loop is CAITRDTGELFF. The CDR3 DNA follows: TGTGCCATAACTAGGGATACCGGGGAGCTGTTTTTT. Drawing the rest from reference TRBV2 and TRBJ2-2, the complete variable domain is EPEVTQTPSHQVTQMGQEVILRCVPISNHLYFYWYRQILGQKVEFLVSFYNNEISEKSEIFDDQFSVERPDGSNFTLKIRSTKLEDSAMYFCAITRDTGELFFGEGSRLTVL.